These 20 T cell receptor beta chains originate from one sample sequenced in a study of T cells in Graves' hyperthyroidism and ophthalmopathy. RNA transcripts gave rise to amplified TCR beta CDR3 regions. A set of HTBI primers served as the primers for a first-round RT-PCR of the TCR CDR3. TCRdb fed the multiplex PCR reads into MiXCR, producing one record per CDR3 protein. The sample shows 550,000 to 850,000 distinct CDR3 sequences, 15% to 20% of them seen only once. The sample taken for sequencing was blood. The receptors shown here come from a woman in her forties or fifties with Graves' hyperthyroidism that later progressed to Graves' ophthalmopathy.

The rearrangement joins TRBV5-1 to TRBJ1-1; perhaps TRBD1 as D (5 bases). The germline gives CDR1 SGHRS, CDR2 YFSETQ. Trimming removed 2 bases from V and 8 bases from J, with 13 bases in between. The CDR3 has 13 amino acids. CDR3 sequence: CASSFDGGSEAFF. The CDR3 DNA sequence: TGCGCCAGCAGCTTCGACGGGGGGTCCGAAGCTTTCTTT.

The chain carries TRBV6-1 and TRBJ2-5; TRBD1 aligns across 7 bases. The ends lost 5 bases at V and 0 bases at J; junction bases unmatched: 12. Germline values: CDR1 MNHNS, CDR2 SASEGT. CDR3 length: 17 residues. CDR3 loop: CASSREGANPYQETQYF. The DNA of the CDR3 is TGTGCCAGCAGTCGCGAGGGGGCGAATCCGTACCAAGAGACCCAGTACTTC.

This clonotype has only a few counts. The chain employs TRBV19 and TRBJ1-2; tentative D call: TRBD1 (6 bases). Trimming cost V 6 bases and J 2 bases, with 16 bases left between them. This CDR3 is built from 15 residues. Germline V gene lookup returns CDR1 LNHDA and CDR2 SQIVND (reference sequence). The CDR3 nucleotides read TGTGCCAGTAGCCCTGCTATCACAGGGAACTATGGCTACACCTTC. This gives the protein CASSPAITGNYGYTF.

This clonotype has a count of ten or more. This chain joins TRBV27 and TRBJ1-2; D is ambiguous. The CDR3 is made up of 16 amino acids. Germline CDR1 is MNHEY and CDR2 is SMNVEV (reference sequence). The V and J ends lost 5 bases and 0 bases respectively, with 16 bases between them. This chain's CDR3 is CASSLQPRTANYGYTF. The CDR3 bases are TGTGCCAGCAGTCTTCAGCCCCGGACGGCTAACTATGGCTACACCTTC.

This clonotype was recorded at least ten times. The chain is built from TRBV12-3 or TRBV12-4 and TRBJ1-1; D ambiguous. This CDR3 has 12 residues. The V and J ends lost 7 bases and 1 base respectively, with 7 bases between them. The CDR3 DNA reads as TGTGCCAGCAAGGTGGAGAACACTGAAGCTTTCTTT. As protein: CASKVENTEAFF.

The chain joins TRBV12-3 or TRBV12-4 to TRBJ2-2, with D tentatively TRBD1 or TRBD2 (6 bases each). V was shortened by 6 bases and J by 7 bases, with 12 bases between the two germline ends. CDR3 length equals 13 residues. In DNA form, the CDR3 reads TGTGCCAGCAGCATAGAGGGGGGCGGGGAGCTGTTTTTT. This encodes CASSIEGGGELFF.

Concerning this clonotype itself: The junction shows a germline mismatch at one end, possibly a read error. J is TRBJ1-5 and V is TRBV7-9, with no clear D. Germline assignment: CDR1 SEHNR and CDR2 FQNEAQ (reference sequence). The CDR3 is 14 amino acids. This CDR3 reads CASSLNSPNRPQHF. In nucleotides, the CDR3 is TGTGCCAGCAGCTTAAACAGCCCCAATCGGCCCCAGCATTTT.

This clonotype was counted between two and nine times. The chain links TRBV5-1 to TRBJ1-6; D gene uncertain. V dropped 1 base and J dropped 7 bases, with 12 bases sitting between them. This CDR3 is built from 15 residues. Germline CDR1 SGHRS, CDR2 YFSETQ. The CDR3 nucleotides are TGCGCCAGCAGCTTGAGGGCCCCTAGGAATTCACCCCTCCACTTT. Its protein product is CASSLRAPRNSPLHF.

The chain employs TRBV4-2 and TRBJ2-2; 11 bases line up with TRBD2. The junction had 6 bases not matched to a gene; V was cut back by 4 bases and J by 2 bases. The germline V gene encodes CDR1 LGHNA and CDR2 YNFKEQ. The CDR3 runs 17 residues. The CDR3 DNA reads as TGTGCCAGCAGCCCGGGTACTAGCGGGGGCAACACCGGGGAGCTGTTTTTT. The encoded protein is CASSPGTSGGNTGELFF.

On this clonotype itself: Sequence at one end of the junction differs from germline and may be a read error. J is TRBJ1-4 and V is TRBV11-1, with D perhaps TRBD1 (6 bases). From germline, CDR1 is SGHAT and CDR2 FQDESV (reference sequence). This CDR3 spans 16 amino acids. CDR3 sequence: CASSGRTDATSEKLFF. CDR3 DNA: TGTGCCAGCAGCGGGCGGACAGATGCAACTAGTGAAAAACTGTTTTTT.

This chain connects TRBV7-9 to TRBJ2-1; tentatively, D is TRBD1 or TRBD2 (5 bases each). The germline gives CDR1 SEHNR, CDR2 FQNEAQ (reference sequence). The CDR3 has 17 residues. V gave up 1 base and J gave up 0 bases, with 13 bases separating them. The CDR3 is CASSLVSGPYSYNEQFF. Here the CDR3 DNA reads TGTGCCAGCAGCTTAGTATCGGGGCCGTACTCCTACAATGAGCAGTTCTTC.

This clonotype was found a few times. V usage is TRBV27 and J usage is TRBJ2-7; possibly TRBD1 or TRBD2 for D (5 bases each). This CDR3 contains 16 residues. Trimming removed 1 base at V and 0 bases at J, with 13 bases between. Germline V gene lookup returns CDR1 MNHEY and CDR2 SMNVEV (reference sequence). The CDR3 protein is CASSLFGTLSSYEQYF. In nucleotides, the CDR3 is TGTGCCAGCAGTTTATTTGGGACCTTAAGCTCCTACGAGCAGTACTTC.

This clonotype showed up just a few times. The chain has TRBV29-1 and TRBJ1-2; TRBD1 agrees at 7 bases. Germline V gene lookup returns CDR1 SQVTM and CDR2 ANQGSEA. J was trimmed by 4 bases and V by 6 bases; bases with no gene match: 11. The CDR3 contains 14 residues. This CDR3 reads CSVRYQGEIYGYTF. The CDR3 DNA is TGCAGCGTCCGATACCAGGGGGAGATCTATGGCTACACCTTC.

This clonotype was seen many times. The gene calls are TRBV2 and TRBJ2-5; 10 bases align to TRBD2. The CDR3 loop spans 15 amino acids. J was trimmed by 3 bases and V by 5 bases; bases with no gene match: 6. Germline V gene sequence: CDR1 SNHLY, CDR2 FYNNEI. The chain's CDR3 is CASSSSGGAEETQYF. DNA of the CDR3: TGTGCCAGCAGTTCAAGCGGGGGGGCCGAAGAGACCCAGTACTTC.

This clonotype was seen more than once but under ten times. CDR3 DNA sequence: TGCGCCAGCAGCCTACGCCGGGACTCTAACACCGGGGAGCTGTTTTTT. This sequence encodes CASSLRRDSNTGELFF. The gene calls are TRBV4-1 and TRBJ2-2; the D gene is possibly TRBD2 (6 bases). The V gene's germline CDR1 is MGHRA and CDR2 YSYEKL. There are 16 residues in the CDR3. V was cut by 4 bases and J by 2 bases, with 14 bases left in between.

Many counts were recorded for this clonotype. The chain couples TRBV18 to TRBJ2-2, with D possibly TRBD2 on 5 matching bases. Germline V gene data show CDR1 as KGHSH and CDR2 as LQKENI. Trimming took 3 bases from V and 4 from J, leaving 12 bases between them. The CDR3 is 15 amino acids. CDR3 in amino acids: CASSPLTGTTGELFF. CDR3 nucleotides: TGTGCCAGCTCACCCCTCACGGGAACCACCGGGGAGCTGTTTTTT.

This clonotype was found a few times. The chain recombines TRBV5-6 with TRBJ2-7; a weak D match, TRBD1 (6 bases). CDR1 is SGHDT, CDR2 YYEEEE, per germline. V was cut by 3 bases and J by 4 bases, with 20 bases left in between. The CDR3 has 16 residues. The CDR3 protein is CASSSPIQGTSYEQYF. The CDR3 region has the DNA TGTGCCAGCAGCTCGCCGATCCAGGGGACCTCATACGAGCAGTACTTC.

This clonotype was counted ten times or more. The CDR3 DNA reads as TGTGCTAGTGGTTTAGCTGGGCAGCCCCAGCATTTT. It is translated as CASGLAGQPQHF. The chain recombines TRBV12-5 with TRBJ1-5; the D is unclear. Trimming cost V 3 bases and J 7 bases, with 7 bases left between them. The CDR3 sequence is 12 residues long. In germline, CDR1 is LGHNT, CDR2 FRNRAP.

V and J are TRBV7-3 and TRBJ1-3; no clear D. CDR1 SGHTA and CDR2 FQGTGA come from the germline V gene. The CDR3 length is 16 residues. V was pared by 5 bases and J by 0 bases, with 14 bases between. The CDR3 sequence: CASSSRPLGSGNTIYF. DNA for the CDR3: TGTGCCAGCAGCAGCCGCCCCCTCGGCTCTGGAAACACCATATATTTT.

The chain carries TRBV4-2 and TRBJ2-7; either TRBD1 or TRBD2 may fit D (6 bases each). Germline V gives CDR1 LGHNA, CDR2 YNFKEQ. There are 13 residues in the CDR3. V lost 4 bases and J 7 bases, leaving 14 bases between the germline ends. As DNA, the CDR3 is TGTGCCAGCAGCCCGGGGGCTAATTTTGAGCAGTACTTC. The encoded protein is CASSPGANFEQYF.